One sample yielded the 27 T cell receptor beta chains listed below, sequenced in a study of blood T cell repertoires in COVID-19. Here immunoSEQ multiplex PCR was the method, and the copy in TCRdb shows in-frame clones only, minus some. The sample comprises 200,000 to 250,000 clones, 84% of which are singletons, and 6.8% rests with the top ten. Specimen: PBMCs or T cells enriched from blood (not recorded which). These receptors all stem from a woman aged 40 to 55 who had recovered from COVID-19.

CDR3: CASSATWGSGSRETQYF. In nucleotides, the CDR3 is TGTGCCAGCAGCGCTACCTGGGGTAGCGGGAGTAGGGAGACCCAGTACTTC. The V gene is TRBV28, the J gene TRBJ2-5; 9 nucleotides line up with TRBD2. Germline CDR1 and CDR2: MDHEN and SYDVKM. CDR3 length equals 17 residues. The ends lost 6 bases at V and 5 bases at J; junction bases unmatched: 16.

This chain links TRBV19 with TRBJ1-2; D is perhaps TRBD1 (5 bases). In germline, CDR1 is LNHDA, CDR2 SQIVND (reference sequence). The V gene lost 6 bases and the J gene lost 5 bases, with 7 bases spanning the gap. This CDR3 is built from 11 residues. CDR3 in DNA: TGTGCCAGTAGAAGACAGTATGGCTACACCTTC. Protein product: CASRRQYGYTF.

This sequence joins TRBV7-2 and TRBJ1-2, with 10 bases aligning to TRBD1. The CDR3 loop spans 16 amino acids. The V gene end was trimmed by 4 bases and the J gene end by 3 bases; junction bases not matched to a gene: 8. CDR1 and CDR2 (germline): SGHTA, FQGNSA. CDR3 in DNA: TGTGCCAGCAGCTCCCGTTACGGGACAGGGGACTATGGCTACACCTTC. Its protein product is CASSSRYGTGDYGYTF.

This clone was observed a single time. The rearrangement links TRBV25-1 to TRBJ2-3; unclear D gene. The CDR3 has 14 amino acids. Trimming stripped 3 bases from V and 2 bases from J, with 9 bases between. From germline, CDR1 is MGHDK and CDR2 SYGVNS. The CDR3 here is CASSDSLATDTQYF. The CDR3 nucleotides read TGTGCCAGCAGTGACTCGCTGGCCACAGATACGCAGTATTTT.

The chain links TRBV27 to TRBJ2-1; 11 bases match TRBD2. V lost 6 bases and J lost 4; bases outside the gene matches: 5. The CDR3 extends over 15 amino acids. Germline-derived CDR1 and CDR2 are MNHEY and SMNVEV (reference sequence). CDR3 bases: TGTGCCAGCAGACTAGCGGGAGTTCGTTACAATGAGCAGTTCTTC. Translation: CASRLAGVRYNEQFF.

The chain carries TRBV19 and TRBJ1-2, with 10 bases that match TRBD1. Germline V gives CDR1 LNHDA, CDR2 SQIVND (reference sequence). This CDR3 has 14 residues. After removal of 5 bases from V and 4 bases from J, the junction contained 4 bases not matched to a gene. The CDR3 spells CASSRDRGSYGYTF. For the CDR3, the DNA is TGTGCCAGTAGTCGGGACAGGGGAAGCTATGGCTACACCTTC.

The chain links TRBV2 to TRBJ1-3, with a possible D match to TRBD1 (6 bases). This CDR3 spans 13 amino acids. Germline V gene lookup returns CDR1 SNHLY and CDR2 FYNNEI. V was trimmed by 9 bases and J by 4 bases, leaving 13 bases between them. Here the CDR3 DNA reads TGTGCCAGTCTGCAGGGGAGCGGAAACACCATATATTTT. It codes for CASLQGSGNTIYF.

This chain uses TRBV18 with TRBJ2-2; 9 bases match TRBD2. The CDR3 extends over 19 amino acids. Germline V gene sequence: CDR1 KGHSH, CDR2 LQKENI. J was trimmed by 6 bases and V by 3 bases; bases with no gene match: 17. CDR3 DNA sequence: TGTGCCAGCTCACCGCCATACAGCGCTAGCGGGATTTTCCCCGGGGAGCTGTTTTTT. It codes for CASSPPYSASGIFPGELFF.

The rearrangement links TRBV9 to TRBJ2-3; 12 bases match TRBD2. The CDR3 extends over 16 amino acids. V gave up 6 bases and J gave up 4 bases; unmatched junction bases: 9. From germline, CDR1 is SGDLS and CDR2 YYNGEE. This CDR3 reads CASTPTSGSMSDTQYF. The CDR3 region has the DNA TGTGCCAGCACCCCGACTAGCGGGAGTATGTCAGATACGCAGTATTTT.

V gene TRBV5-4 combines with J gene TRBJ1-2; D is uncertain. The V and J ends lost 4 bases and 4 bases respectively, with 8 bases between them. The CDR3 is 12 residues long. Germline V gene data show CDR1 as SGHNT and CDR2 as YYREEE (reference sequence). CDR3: CASSATSYGYTF. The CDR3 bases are TGTGCCAGCAGCGCTACGAGCTATGGCTACACCTTC.

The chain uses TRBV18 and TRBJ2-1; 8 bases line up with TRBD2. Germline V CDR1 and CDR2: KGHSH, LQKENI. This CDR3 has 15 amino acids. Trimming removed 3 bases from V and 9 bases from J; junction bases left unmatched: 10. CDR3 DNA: TGTGCCAGCTCACCGGCCAGCGGGAGATCGGGTGAGCAGTTCTTC. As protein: CASSPASGRSGEQFF. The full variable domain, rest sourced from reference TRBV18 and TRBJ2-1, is NAGVMQNPRHLVRRRGQEARLRCSPMKGHSHVYWYRQLPEEGLKFMVYLQKENIIDESGMPKERFSAEFPKEGPSILRIQQVVRGDSAAYFCASSPASGRSGEQFFGPGTRLTVL.

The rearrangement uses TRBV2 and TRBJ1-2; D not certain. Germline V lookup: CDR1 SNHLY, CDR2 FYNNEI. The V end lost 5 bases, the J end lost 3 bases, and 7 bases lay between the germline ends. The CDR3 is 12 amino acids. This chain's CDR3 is CASSSQDYGYTF. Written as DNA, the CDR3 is TGTGCCAGCAGTAGCCAGGACTATGGCTACACCTTC.

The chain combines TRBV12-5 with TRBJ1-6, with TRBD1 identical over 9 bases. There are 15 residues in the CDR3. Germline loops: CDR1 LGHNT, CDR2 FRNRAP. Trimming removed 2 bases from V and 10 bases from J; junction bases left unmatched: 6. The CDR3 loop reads CASGLRDRVGSPLHF. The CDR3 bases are TGTGCTAGTGGTTTGCGGGACAGGGTGGGCTCACCCCTCCACTTT.

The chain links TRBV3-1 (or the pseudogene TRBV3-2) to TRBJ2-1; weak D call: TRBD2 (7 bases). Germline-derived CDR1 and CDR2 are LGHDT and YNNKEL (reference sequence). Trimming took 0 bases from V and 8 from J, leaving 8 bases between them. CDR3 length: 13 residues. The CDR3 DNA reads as TGTGCCAGCAGCCAAGAAGGGGGGGATGAGCAGTTCTTC. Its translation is CASSQEGGDEQFF.

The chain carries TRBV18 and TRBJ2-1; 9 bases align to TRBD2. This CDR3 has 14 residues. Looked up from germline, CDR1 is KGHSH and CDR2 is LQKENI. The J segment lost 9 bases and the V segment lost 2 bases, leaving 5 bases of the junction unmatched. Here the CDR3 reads CASSPYSGRSEQFF. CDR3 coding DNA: TGTGCCAGCTCACCATACAGCGGGAGGAGTGAGCAGTTCTTC.

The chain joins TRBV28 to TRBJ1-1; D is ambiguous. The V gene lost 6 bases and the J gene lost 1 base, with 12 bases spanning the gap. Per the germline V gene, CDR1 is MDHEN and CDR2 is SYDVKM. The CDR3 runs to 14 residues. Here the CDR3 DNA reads TGTGCCAGCAGCCCCGGAGGGCAGAACACTGAAGCTTTCTTT. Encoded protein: CASSPGGQNTEAFF.

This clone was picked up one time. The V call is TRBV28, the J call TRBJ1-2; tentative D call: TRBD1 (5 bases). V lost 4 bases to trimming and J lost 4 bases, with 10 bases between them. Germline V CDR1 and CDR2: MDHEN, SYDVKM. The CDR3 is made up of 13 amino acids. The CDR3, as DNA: TGTGCCAGCAGTTGGTCTCAGGGCTATGGCTACACCTTC. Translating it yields CASSWSQGYGYTF.

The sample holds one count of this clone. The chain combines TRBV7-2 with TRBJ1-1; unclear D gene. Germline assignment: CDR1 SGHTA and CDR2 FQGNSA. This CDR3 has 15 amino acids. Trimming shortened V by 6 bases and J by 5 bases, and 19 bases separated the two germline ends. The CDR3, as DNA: TGTGCCAGCAGGTCACTCTTAAGAGTGTATACTGAAGCTTTCTTT. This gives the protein CASRSLLRVYTEAFF.

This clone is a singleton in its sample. The CDR3 nucleotides read TGTGCCAGCAGCCCGAGACAGGGCGGGCAGTTCTTC. Translation: CASSPRQGGQFF. The chain joins TRBV3-1 (or the pseudogene TRBV3-2) to TRBJ2-1; TRBD1 aligns across 7 bases. The germline V gene has CDR1 LGHDT and CDR2 YNNKEL (reference sequence). This CDR3 has 12 amino acids. V gave up 4 bases and J gave up 12 bases; unmatched junction bases: 6.

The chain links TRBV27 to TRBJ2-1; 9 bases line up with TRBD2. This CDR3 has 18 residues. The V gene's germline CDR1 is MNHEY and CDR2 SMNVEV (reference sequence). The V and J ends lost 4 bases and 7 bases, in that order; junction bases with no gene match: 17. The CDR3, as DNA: TGTGCCAGCAGTTCTCTCGGGGGAACACCGGGACTAGCAAATGAGCAGTTCTTC. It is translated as CASSSLGGTPGLANEQFF.

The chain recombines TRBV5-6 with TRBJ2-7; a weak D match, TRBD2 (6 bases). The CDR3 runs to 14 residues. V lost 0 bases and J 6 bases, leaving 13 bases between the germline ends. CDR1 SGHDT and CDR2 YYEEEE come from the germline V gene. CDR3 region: CASSLGLAGSEQYF. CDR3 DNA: TGTGCCAGCAGCTTGGGTTTGGCGGGGTCCGAGCAGTACTTC.

In DNA, the CDR3 is TGTGCCAGTAGTATAAGCGGGAGGGCCGCAGAGACCCAGTACTTC. This encodes CASSISGRAAETQYF. The chain is built from TRBV19 and TRBJ2-5; 10 bases align to TRBD2. The CDR3 has 15 amino acids. V trimming: 2 bases; J trimming: 4 bases; junction bases outside the gene matches: 4. In germline, CDR1 is LNHDA, CDR2 SQIVND (reference sequence).

The chain's CDR3 is CASSPSSGTEAFF. The CDR3 coding sequence is TGTGCCAGCAGCCCCTCTAGTGGCACTGAAGCTTTCTTT. The rearrangement links TRBV14 to TRBJ1-1; D is undetermined. The germline gives CDR1 SGHDN, CDR2 FVKESK. The CDR3 totals 13 residues. Trimming cost V 4 bases and J 4 bases, with 10 bases left between them.

The CDR3 loop reads CASSPYGVETEAFF. In nucleotides, the CDR3 is TGTGCCAGCAGCCCCTACGGGGTTGAAACTGAAGCTTTCTTT. The chain combines TRBV3-1 (or the pseudogene TRBV3-2) with TRBJ1-1, with D unresolved. The CDR3 totals 14 residues. Trimming took off 4 bases at V and 5 bases at J, with 14 bases between the two ends. Germline CDR1 LGHDT, CDR2 YNNKEL (reference sequence).

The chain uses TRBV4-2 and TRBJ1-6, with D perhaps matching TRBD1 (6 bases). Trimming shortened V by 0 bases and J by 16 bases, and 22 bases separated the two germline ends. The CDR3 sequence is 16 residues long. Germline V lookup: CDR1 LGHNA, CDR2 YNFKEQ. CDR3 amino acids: CASSQESNGQRFALHF. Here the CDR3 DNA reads TGTGCCAGCAGCCAAGAATCAAACGGACAGAGATTTGCTCTCCACTTT.

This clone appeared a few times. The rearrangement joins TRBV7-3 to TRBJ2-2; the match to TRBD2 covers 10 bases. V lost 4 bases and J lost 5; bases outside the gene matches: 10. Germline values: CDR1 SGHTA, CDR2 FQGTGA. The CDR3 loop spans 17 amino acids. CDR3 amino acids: CASSSTPSGSLTGELFF. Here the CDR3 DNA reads TGTGCCAGCAGCTCGACCCCTAGCGGGAGTTTAACCGGGGAGCTGTTTTTT.

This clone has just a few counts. The CDR3 sequence is CASSLSSDGYTF. Here the CDR3 DNA reads TGTGCCAGCAGCCTATCTTCGGATGGCTACACCTTC. This chain links TRBV7-2 with TRBJ1-2, with no clear D. V gave up 5 bases and J gave up 6 bases, with 10 bases separating them. The CDR3 has 12 residues. CDR1 is SGHTA and CDR2 is FQGNSA in the germline V gene.